This TCR beta chain is drawn from a study of T cells in Graves' hyperthyroidism and ophthalmopathy. Looking at the study overall: Any treatment followed the collection of peripheral blood at initial diagnosis.

V lost 0 bases and J 4 bases, leaving 9 bases between the germline ends. The CDR3 is 14 residues long. Per the germline V gene, CDR1 is SGHTA and CDR2 is FQGNSA. Stable hyperthyroidism: no ophthalmopathy progression over 18 months of follow-up. Uncontrolled infection, other autoimmune disease, pregnancy and lactation each barred patients from inclusion. Diagnosis rested on symptoms, serum thyroxine and TRAb, thyroid ultrasound, and orbital computed tomography. There are many counts of this clonotype. Amplification yielded TCR beta CDR3 regions, with RNA transcripts as the source. A first-round RT-PCR of the TCR CDR3 used the HTBI primer set. TCRdb re-called the multiplex PCR reads with MiXCR, one entry per CDR3 protein. Here the sample spans approximately 590,000 distinct CDR3 sequences, 15% to 19% being singletons.

The V call is TRBV7-2, the J call TRBJ1-1; the D gene is possibly TRBD1 (5 bases). The clonotype comes from a woman aged 25 to 39 with Graves' hyperthyroidism. The sequenced sample consisted of blood. In DNA form, the CDR3 reads TGTGCCAGCAGCTTAGCCCCCGGGGGCACTGAAGCTTTCTTT. Its protein product is CASSLAPGGTEAFF.